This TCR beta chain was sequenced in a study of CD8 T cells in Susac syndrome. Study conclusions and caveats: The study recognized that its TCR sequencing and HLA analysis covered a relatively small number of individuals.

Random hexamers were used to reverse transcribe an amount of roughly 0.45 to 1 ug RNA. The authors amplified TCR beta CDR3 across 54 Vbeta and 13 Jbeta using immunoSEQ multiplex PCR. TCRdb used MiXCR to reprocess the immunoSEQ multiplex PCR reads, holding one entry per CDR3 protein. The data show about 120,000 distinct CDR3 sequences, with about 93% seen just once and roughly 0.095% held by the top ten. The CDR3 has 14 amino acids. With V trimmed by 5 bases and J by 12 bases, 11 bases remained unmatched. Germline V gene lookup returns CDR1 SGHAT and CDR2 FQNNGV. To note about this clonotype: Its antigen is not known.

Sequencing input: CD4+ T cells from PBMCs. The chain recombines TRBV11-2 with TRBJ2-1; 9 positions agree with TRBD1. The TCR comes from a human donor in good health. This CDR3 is CASSPVPGQGLQFF. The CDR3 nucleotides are TGTGCCAGCAGCCCAGTCCCGGGACAGGGATTGCAGTTCTTC.